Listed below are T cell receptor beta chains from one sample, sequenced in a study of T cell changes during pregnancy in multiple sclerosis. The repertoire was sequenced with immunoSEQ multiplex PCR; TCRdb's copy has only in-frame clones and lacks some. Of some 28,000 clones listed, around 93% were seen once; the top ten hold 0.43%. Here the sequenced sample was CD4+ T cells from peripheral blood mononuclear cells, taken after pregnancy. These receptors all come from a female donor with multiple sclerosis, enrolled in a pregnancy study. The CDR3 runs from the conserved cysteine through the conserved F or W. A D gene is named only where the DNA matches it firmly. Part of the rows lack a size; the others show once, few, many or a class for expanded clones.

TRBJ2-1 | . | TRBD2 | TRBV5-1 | CASNKPGRSGAYNEQFF | TGCGCCAGCAACAAACCGGGTAGGAGCGGGGCCTACAATGAGCAGTTCTTC
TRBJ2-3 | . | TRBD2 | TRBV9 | CASSALAGARGDTQYF | TGTGCCAGCAGCGCTTTAGCGGGGGCTAGGGGGGATACGCAGTATTTT
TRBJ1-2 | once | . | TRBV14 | CASSPFGDPAGYTF | TGTGCCAGCAGCCCTTTCGGGGATCCGGCCGGCTACACCTTC
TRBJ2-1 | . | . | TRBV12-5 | CASGLVFKLGDSYNEQFF | TGTGCTAGTGGTTTGGTATTCAAGTTGGGCGACTCCTACAATGAGCAGTTCTTC
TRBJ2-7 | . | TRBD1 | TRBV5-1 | CASSLDRGPGSYEQYF | TGCGCCAGCAGCTTGGACAGGGGGCCGGGGTCCTACGAGCAGTACTTC
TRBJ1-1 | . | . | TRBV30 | CAWERANTEAFF | TGTGCCTGGGAACGCGCGAACACTGAAGCTTTCTTT
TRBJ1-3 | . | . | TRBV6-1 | CASSGGWDGNTIYF | TGTGCCAGCAGTGGAGGGTGGGATGGAAACACCATATATTTT
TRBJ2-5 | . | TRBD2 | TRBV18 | CASSLGLAVQETQYF | TGTGCCAGCTCACTGGGACTAGCGGTCCAAGAGACCCAGTACTTC
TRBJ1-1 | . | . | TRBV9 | CASSPIPGGTTEAFF | TGTGCCAGCAGCCCTATCCCGGGGGGGACCACTGAAGCTTTCTTT
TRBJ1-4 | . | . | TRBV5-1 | CASSSRQGGPNEKLFF | TGCGCCAGCAGCTCTCGGCAAGGGGGACCAAATGAAAAACTGTTTTTT
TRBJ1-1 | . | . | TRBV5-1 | CASSLEAAGPGEAFF | TGCGCCAGCAGCTTGGAGGCGGCAGGGCCAGGTGAAGCTTTCTTT
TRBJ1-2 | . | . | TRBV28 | CASSYRFRVSSGYTF | TGTGCCAGCAGTTATAGGTTCCGGGTCAGCTCTGGCTACACCTTC
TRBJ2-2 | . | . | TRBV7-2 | CASSLTGELTGELFF | TGTGCCAGCAGCTTAACGGGAGAGCTCACCGGGGAGCTGTTTTTT
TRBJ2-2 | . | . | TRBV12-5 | CASGLGQNTGELFF | TGTGCTAGTGGTTTGGGGCAGAACACCGGGGAGCTGTTTTTT
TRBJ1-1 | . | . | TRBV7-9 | CASSLLGQGPRPEAFF | TGTGCCAGCAGCTTACTTGGTCAGGGCCCCCGGCCTGAAGCTTTCTTT
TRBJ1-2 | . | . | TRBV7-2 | CASSLEQQGLHGYTF | TGTGCCAGCAGCTTAGAACAGCAGGGACTTCATGGCTACACCTTC
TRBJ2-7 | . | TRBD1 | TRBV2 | CASRDRVVGEQYF | TGTGCCAGCAGGGACAGGGTTGTGGGGGAGCAGTACTTC
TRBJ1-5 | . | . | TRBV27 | CASSQQQFSNQPQHF | TGTGCCAGCAGTCAACAACAATTTAGCAATCAGCCCCAGCATTTT
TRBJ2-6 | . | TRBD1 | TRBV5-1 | CASSTGQGFPSGANVLTF | TGCGCCAGCAGCACCGGACAGGGGTTCCCCTCTGGGGCCAACGTCCTGACTTTC
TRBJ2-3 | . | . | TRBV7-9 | CASSPKIRVTDTQYF | TGTGCCAGCAGCCCGAAAATCAGGGTTACAGATACGCAGTATTTT
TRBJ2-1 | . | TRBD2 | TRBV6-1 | CASSGLAGVGSNEQFF | TGTGCCAGCAGTGGTTTAGCGGGAGTCGGGAGCAATGAGCAGTTCTTC
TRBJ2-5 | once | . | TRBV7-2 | CASSASGTTLQETQYF | TGTGCCAGCAGCGCAAGTGGGACAACGTTACAAGAGACCCAGTACTTC
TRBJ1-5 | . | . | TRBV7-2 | CASSRGGDNQPQHF | TGTGCCAGCAGTCGGGGGGGGGACAATCAGCCCCAGCATTTT
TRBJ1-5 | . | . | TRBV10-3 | CAISEWAEDQPQHF | TGTGCCATCAGTGAGTGGGCAGAAGATCAGCCCCAGCATTTT
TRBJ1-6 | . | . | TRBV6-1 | CASERESYNSPLHF | TGTGCCAGCGAACGGGAGTCCTATAATTCACCCCTCCACTTT
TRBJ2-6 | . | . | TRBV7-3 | CASSLLGVRTFSGANVLTF | TGTGCCAGCAGCTTACTTGGAGTGAGGACTTTCTCTGGGGCCAACGTCCTGACTTTC
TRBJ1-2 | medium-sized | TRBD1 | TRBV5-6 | CASSPGQGWGYTF | TGTGCCAGCAGCCCCGGACAGGGATGGGGCTACACCTTC
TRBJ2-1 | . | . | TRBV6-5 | CASGPIASKRNEQFF | TGTGCCAGCGGCCCCATAGCGTCTAAGAGGAATGAGCAGTTCTTC
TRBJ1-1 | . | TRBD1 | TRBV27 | CASNRRQGISEAFF | TGTGCCAGCAACCGAAGACAGGGGATATCTGAAGCTTTCTTT
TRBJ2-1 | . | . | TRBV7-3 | CASSLVYRAGLTSYNEQFF | TGTGCCAGCAGCTTAGTCTATAGGGCAGGACTGACCTCCTACAATGAGCAGTTCTTC
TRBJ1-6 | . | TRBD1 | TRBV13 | CASSLGQGNSPLHF | TGTGCCAGCAGCCTGGGACAGGGTAATTCACCCCTCCACTTT
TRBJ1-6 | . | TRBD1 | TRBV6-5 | CAGQVDKNSPLHF | TGTGCCGGACAGGTGGACAAAAATTCACCCCTCCACTTT
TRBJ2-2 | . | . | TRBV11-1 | CASSPGGKGITLPGELFF | TGTGCCAGCAGCCCTGGGGGGAAGGGGATAACTCTCCCCGGGGAGCTGTTTTTT
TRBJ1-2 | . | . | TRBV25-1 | CASSETRGEIYGYTF | TGTGCCAGCAGTGAGACCCGGGGGGAAATCTATGGCTACACCTTC
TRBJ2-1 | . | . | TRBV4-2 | CASSRPTVISYNEQFF | TGTGCCAGCAGCCGCCCGACAGTAATCTCCTACAATGAGCAGTTCTTC
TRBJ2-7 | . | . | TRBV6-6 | CASSYRSDEQYF | TGTGCCAGCAGTTACAGAAGCGACGAGCAGTACTTC
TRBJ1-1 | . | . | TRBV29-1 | CSVELTENTEAFF | TGCAGCGTTGAATTAACAGAGAACACTGAAGCTTTCTTT
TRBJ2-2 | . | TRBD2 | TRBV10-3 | CAINPSSGGVAGELFF | TGTGCCATCAATCCATCCAGCGGGGGGGTTGCCGGGGAGCTGTTTTTT
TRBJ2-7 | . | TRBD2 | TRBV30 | CAWSVLARRGLEQYF | TGTGCCTGGAGTGTACTGGCGCGGCGGGGGTTAGAGCAGTACTTC
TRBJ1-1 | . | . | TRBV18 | CASSPPGQGNTEAFF | TGTGCCAGCTCACCACCGGGGCAGGGGAACACTGAAGCTTTCTTT
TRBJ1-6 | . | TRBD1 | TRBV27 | CASSFVPGQGSPLHF | TGTGCCAGCAGTTTCGTCCCGGGACAGGGTTCACCCCTCCACTTT
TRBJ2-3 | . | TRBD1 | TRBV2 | CAREDRGNTDTQYF | TGTGCCAGGGAGGACAGGGGGAACACAGATACGCAGTATTTT
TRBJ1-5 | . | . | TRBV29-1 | CSVDRVAGNNQPQHF | TGCAGCGTTGACCGCGTGGCAGGGAATAATCAGCCCCAGCATTTT
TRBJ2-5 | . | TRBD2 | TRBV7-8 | CASSLVRTVWEGRQETQYF | TGTGCCAGCAGCTTAGTGCGTACTGTGTGGGAGGGCCGCCAAGAGACCCAGTACTTC
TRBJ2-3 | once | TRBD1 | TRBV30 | CAWINRGESTDTQYF | TGTGCCTGGATTAACAGGGGGGAGAGCACAGATACGCAGTATTTT
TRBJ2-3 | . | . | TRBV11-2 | CASSFQGSDTQYF | TGTGCCAGCAGCTTTCAGGGGTCAGATACGCAGTATTTT
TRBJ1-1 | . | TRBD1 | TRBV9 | CASSVDGGQGARATEAFF | TGTGCCAGCAGCGTAGATGGGGGACAGGGGGCTCGGGCCACTGAAGCTTTCTTT
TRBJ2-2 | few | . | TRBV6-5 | CASSRAGVNTGELFF | TGTGCCAGCAGTAGAGCAGGGGTCAACACCGGGGAGCTGTTTTTT
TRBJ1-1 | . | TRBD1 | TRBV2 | CASSMRQGDTEAFF | TGTGCCAGCAGTATGAGACAGGGAGACACTGAAGCTTTCTTT
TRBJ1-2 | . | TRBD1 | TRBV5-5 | CASRPPGRDRANYGYTF | TGTGCCAGCAGACCACCCGGGCGGGACAGAGCTAACTATGGCTACACCTTC
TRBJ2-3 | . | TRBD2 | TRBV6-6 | CASSYSTLAGDTQYF | TGTGCCAGCAGTTACTCGACATTAGCGGGAGATACGCAGTATTTT
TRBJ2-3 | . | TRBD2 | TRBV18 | CASSPRSGGGDTQYF | TGTGCCAGCTCCCCGCGGTCGGGGGGTGGAGATACGCAGTATTTT
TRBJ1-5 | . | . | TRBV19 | CASSIDGGALGQPQHF | TGTGCCAGTAGTATAGATGGGGGGGCTCTAGGTCAGCCCCAGCATTTT
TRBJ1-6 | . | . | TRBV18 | CASSSRDSLHF | TGTGCCAGCTCGTCCCGCGACTCCCTCCACTTT
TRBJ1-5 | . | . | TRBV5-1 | CASSPGQQQPQHF | TGCGCCAGCAGCCCAGGACAGCAGCAGCCCCAGCATTTT
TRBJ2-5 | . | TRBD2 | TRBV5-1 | CASSSGLAEETQYF | TGCGCCAGCAGCTCCGGACTAGCGGAAGAGACCCAGTACTTC
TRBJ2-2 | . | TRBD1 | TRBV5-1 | CASRGQGNTGELFF | TGCGCCAGCAGGGGACAGGGGAACACCGGGGAGCTGTTTTTT